The following is a TCR beta chain sequence with its context. Antigen specificity is unknown. This entry belongs to a study of PD-1 blockade in classical Hodgkin lymphoma. CDR1 MNHEY and CDR2 SVGAGI come from the germline V gene. The length of the CDR3 is 13 residues. V was pared by 6 bases and J by 3 bases, with 11 bases between. All patients relapsed after autologous stem cell transplantation, and brentuximab vedotin exposure varied. Reported best responses ranged across complete response, partial response or progressive disease. Study results and caveats: Patients who initiated nivolumab within 1 year of ASCT were excluded. Relative to healthy donors, newly diagnosed patients reportedly had lower baseline TCR diversity, which was reported as lower still in relapsed/refractory patients. Whoever responded completely had baseline diversity much like that seen in newly diagnosed patients.

Some clones are missing from TCRdb's copy, which holds only in-frame ones; the method was immunoSEQ multiplex PCR. The table lists about 40,000 clones, 70% to 80% of them singletons. The rearrangement joins TRBV6-5 to TRBJ1-2; D gene ambiguous. The sequence derives from a human donor with classical Hodgkin lymphoma. This material consisted of peripheral blood mononuclear cells (PBMCs), taken at baseline. The CDR3 loop is CASRREGHYGYTF. CDR3 nucleotides: TGTGCCAGCAGGAGAGAGGGCCACTATGGCTACACCTTC.